The text below deals with one TCR beta chain. This clonotype was seen a few times. The antigen this receptor binds is unknown. No base quality values were provided; no much bigger clone lies one nucleotide off. This sample is drawn from a study of CD8+CD57+ T cells in acquired aplastic anemia (dated by TCRdb to 2017 to 2018). Background on the whole study: Extracted DNA from sorted CD4+ and CD8+ cells averaged approximately 3 ug, ranging from about 0.19 to 30 ug. CD8+CD57+ expansion was defined as frequency above the mean frequency observed in healthy subjects.

Flow cytometry had shown CD8+CD57+ cell expansion in the patients selected for sequencing. Every patient had severe acquired aplastic anemia, diagnosed using the International Study of Aplastic Anemia and Agranulocytosis and Camitta criteria. At the time blood was sampled, none of the patients had received any therapy. In this study, sorted CD4+ and CD8+ T cells from the blood of healthy subjects and of severe aplastic anemia patients had their TCR repertoires deep-sequenced. Patients were enrolled in the USA under clinicaltrials.gov protocols 00001620, 01623167, 00001397, 00071045, 00081523 and 00961064. Ficoll-Paque density gradient centrifugation was used to isolate peripheral blood mononuclear cells. Before DNA was extracted, CD4+ and CD8+ T cells were sorted using either FACS or magnetic beads. Broad study findings and their caveats: CD8+ Simpson's diversity did not differ significantly between patients and healthy controls (P=0.060). Roughly 30 CD8+ CDR3 sequences were found to be shared between patients and controls, but these sequences appeared to be highly expressed in patients and within the immunodominant clones of the patients.

V is pared back by 4 bases and J by 0 bases, with 10 bases lying between the germline termini. The cysteine opens and the phenylalanine closes a CDR3 of 15 amino acids. CDR3 DNA is the only sequence kept; it has 45 bases, read in frame from the first base. Profiling of TCR beta VDJ combinations and CDR3 sequences used genomic DNA as the template. An Illumina HiSeq 2000 was the platform used for TCR repertoire sequencing. The published analysis was carried out like this. Repertoires were assessed using TRBV/TRBJ rearrangement plots, CDR3 size and DJ length profiles, and Simpson's diversity index. Whichever DNA sequence was most abundant in the deep sequencing data was defined as the immunodominant clone. CDR3 amino acid sequences were screened for sharing across subjects and compared with published repertoires and the VDJdb database. Using fastp at Q25 and MiXCR, TCRdb reprocessed the public reads and kept productive beta chains. Rows with a matching CDR3 protein are joined into one entry that keeps the most common DNA and genes. The V and J calls reflect TCRdb's pipeline rather than the authors' work. A total of 160,000 or so distinct CDR3 sequences appear in this sample, roughly 50% of them only once. Under 40% of the sample is held by the ten biggest clonotypes.

The receptor chain draws on TRBV12-3 or TRBV12-4 and TRBJ2-1; matching of 6 bases hints at TRBD1 as the D gene. The source is a human donor with aplastic anemia. Source material: sorted CD4+, CD8+, or CD8+CD57+ T cells (not recorded which) from PBMCs. The CDR3 amino acid sequence is: CASSSTGSSYNEQFF. The sequenced DNA: TGTGCCAGCAGTTCAACAGGGAGCTCCTACAATGAGCAGTTCTTC.